Each of the 24 T cell receptor beta chains below was sequenced from the same sample in a study of response to subunit inactivated influenza vaccine. TCRdb passed the RT-PCR reads through MiXCR, listing each CDR3 protein once. The sample carries approximately 530,000 distinct CDR3 sequences, over 10% recorded once. The source was PBMCs from blood, collected more than 35 days after vaccination. Receptors originate from a man aged 50 or older who received an inactivated influenza vaccine.

This clonotype was counted a few times. The CDR3 nucleotides are TGTGCCAGCGGAGGGGGTAGCGGACGCCTGGGGGCCTACAATGAGCAGTTCTTC. Its protein is CASGGGSGRLGAYNEQFF. V gene TRBV6-1 combines with J gene TRBJ2-1, with D perhaps given as TRBD1 or TRBD2 (6 bases each). Trimming took 8 bases from V and 2 from J, leaving 25 bases between them. Germline V gives CDR1 MNHNS, CDR2 SASEGT. The CDR3 is 18 residues long.

J is TRBJ2-3 and V is TRBV20-1; 13 nucleotides agree with TRBD2. Germline assignment: CDR1 DFQATT and CDR2 SNEGSKA (reference sequence). CDR3 length: 19 residues. V dropped 2 bases and J dropped 4; count of bases not matched to a gene: 15. DNA of the CDR3: TGCAGTGCTAGACCTCTCCCGGGACTAGCGGGATGGGATCCAGATACGCAGTATTTT. This encodes CSARPLPGLAGWDPDTQYF.

The V and J genes are TRBV7-9 and TRBJ2-3; D is unresolved. In germline, CDR1 is SEHNR, CDR2 FQNEAQ (reference sequence). The germline V and J ends were trimmed by 2 bases and 8 bases, with 11 bases remaining between them. CDR3 size: 13 residues. Here the CDR3 DNA reads TGTGCCAGCAGCTTAAGCCCGGGCCCTACGCAGTATTTT. Residues: CASSLSPGPTQYF.

The rearrangement joins TRBV18 to TRBJ1-2; D gene ambiguous. The ends were cut back, 3 bases at V and 7 bases at J, with 9 bases in the middle. The length of the CDR3 is 12 residues. The germline gives CDR1 KGHSH, CDR2 LQKENI. The CDR3 coding sequence is TGTGCCAGCTCACCTCGAGGGTCTGGCTACACCTTC. Its protein product is CASSPRGSGYTF. The variable domain in full, with the rest retrieved from reference TRBV18 and TRBJ1-2, is NAGVMQNPRHLVRRRGQEARLRCSPMKGHSHVYWYRQLPEEGLKFMVYLQKENIIDESGMPKERFSAEFPKEGPSILRIQQVVRGDSAAYFCASSPRGSGYTFGSGTRLTVV.

The chain uses TRBV10-3 and TRBJ2-7, with D unresolved. Per germline, CDR1 ENHRY and CDR2 SYGVKD. V lost 5 bases and J 1 base, leaving 9 bases between the germline ends. The CDR3 has 13 amino acids. CDR3 coding DNA: TGTGCCATCAGTCTCGCAGGTTCCTACGAGCAGTACTTC. Protein: CAISLAGSYEQYF.

J is TRBJ2-2 and V is TRBV7-8; possible D gene TRBD1, 6 bases. Trimming cost V 3 bases and J 3 bases, with 11 bases left between them. The CDR3 has 15 residues. The germline V gene encodes CDR1 SGHVS and CDR2 FQNEAQ. The CDR3 DNA reads TGTGCCAGCAGCTTCGACAGGCGGGACACCGGGGAGCTGTTTTTT. Its translation: CASSFDRRDTGELFF.

The V and J genes are TRBV5-1 and TRBJ2-5; a weak D match, TRBD1 (7 bases). There are 14 residues in the CDR3. Trimming shortened V by 3 bases and J by 5 bases, and 14 bases separated the two germline ends. The germline V gene encodes CDR1 SGHRS and CDR2 YFSETQ. The CDR3 protein is CASSWGAGGETQYF. CDR3 in DNA: TGCGCCAGCAGCTGGGGAGCAGGGGGGGAGACCCAGTACTTC. Filled out from reference TRBV5-1 and TRBJ2-5, the complete variable domain reads KAGVTQTPRYLIKTRGQQVTLSCSPISGHRSVSWYQQTPGQGLQFLFEYFSETQRNKGNFPGRFSGRQFSNSRSEMNVSTLELGDSALYLCASSWGAGGETQYFGPGTRLLVL.

The chain joins TRBV3-1 to TRBJ2-7, with D unclear. The V and J ends lost 1 base and 3 bases respectively, with 7 bases between them. In germline, CDR1 is LGHDT, CDR2 YNNKEL (reference sequence). There are 13 residues in the CDR3. CDR3 protein: CASSQARDYEQYF. The CDR3 nucleotides read TGTGCCAGCAGCCAAGCTAGGGACTACGAGCAGTACTTC.

The chain has TRBV14 and TRBJ2-3; D call uncertain. CDR1 and CDR2 from the germline V gene are SGHDN and FVKESK. The ends were cut back, 0 bases at V and 0 bases at J, with 10 bases in the middle. CDR3 length: 16 amino acids. CDR3 sequence reads: CASSQESRMSTDTQYF. CDR3 DNA sequence: TGTGCCAGCAGCCAAGAAAGTAGGATGAGCACAGATACGCAGTATTTT.

This clonotype has more than one count but fewer than ten. This chain uses TRBV4-3 with TRBJ2-7, with a tentative D call TRBD1 (5 bases). This CDR3 comprises 16 residues. Trimming stripped 0 bases from V and 0 bases from J, with 12 bases between. The germline V gene encodes CDR1 LGHNA and CDR2 YSLEER. CDR3 amino acids: CASSQDLGASSYEQYF. CDR3 nucleotide sequence: TGCGCCAGCAGCCAAGATTTAGGGGCGAGCTCCTACGAGCAGTACTTC.

This clonotype was seen many times. V usage is TRBV20-1 and J usage is TRBJ2-1; 10 bases fit TRBD2. Trimming removed 6 bases from V and 4 bases from J; junction bases left unmatched: 9. In germline, CDR1 is DFQATT, CDR2 SNEGSKA (reference sequence). The CDR3 is 15 amino acids. The CDR3 is CSAALAGETYNEQFF. The CDR3 nucleotides read TGCAGTGCGGCCCTAGCGGGGGAGACTTACAATGAGCAGTTCTTC.

This clonotype was seen a handful of times. The chain uses TRBV10-3 and TRBJ2-6, with 7 bases fitting TRBD2. Germline V lookup: CDR1 ENHRY, CDR2 SYGVKD. The CDR3 length is 18 residues. The V and J ends lost 4 bases and 0 bases, in that order; junction bases with no gene match: 9. CDR3 region: CAISVGGTLSSGANVLTF. The CDR3 DNA reads as TGTGCCATCAGTGTCGGGGGGACTCTTAGCTCTGGGGCCAACGTCCTGACTTTC.

V and J are TRBV19 and TRBJ2-2; D is uncertain. Germline V lookup: CDR1 LNHDA, CDR2 SQIVND (reference sequence). The ends were cut back, 6 bases at V and 2 bases at J, with 13 bases in the middle. CDR3 size: 15 residues. In nucleotides, the CDR3 is TGTGCCAGTAGCCGGCGTACACTTAACACCGGGGAGCTGTTTTTT. Its translation: CASSRRTLNTGELFF. Filled out from reference TRBV19 and TRBJ2-2, the complete variable domain reads DGGITQSPKYLFRKEGQNVTLSCEQNLNHDAMYWYRQDPGQGLRLIYYSQIVNDFQKGDIAEGYSVSREKKESFPLTVTSAQKNPTAFYLCASSRRTLNTGELFFGEGSRLTVL.

The chain recombines TRBV20-1 with TRBJ2-3; 13 bases agree with TRBD2. The germline V gene encodes CDR1 DFQATT and CDR2 SNEGSKA (reference sequence). The junction had 4 bases not matched to a gene; V was cut back by 3 bases and J by 1 base. CDR3 size: 16 residues. CDR3 loop: CSASQTSGRRTDTQYF. In nucleotides, the CDR3 is TGCAGTGCTAGTCAGACTAGCGGGAGGCGCACAGATACGCAGTATTTT.

This clonotype has ten or more counts. The V gene is TRBV6-6, the J gene TRBJ1-2, with TRBD1 identical over 7 bases. Per germline, CDR1 MNHNY and CDR2 SVGAGI (reference sequence). This CDR3 has 13 amino acids. Germline trimming cut 7 bases from V and 6 bases from J; bases unmatched to any gene: 8. The chain's CDR3 is CASTDRGGDGYTF. CDR3 bases: TGTGCCAGCACCGACCGAGGGGGCGATGGCTACACCTTC.

V usage is TRBV6-1 and J usage is TRBJ2-1, with 7 positions matching TRBD1. The CDR3 runs to 16 residues. V lost 8 bases, J lost 2 bases, and 12 bases stayed unmatched. Per germline, CDR1 MNHNS and CDR2 SASEGT. CDR3 coding DNA: TGTGCCAGCGACCTCAGCAGGCAGGGGGCCTACAATGAGCAGTTCTTC. The encoded protein is CASDLSRQGAYNEQFF.

This chain connects TRBV5-1 to TRBJ2-7; TRBD2 agrees at 9 bases. The CDR3 is made up of 14 amino acids. Germline CDR1 and CDR2: SGHRS and YFSETQ. Trimming removed 6 bases from V and 4 bases from J; junction bases left unmatched: 8. CDR3 sequence (DNA): TGCGCCAGCAACAAAGCGGGGGGCCCGTACGAGCAGTACTTC. Protein product: CASNKAGGPYEQYF.

The chain recombines TRBV6-2 or TRBV6-3 with TRBJ2-5; TRBD1 matches 7 bases. This CDR3 has 17 residues. V shed 6 bases, J shed 5 bases, and the junction held 18 bases outside the gene matches. The V gene's germline CDR1 is MNHEY and CDR2 SVGEGT. This chain's CDR3 is CASSRDRVRGDLETQYF. The CDR3 bases are TGTGCCAGCAGCCGAGACAGGGTACGGGGAGATTTGGAGACCCAGTACTTC.

This chain connects TRBV12-3 or TRBV12-4 to TRBJ2-6; D gene unclear. The CDR3 runs 14 residues. Trimming shortened V by 6 bases and J by 3 bases, and 9 bases separated the two germline ends. CDR3 coding DNA: TGTGCCAGCAGCCCTATCTTTGGGGCCAACGTCCTGACTTTC. Protein product: CASSPIFGANVLTF.

This clonotype was counted between two and nine times. The chain joins TRBV12-3 or TRBV12-4 to TRBJ1-1, with D hard to call. There are 15 residues in the CDR3. The V end was cut by 7 bases, the J end by 1 base, with 16 bases between. CDR3 protein: CASTCVEEANTEAFF. The CDR3 DNA is TGTGCCAGCACCTGCGTGGAGGAGGCGAACACTGAAGCTTTCTTT.

The chain is built from TRBV20-1 and TRBJ1-1, with D perhaps TRBD1 (5 bases). V gave up 0 bases and J gave up 1 base, with 9 bases separating them. Germline lookup yields CDR1 DFQATT and CDR2 SNEGSKA (reference sequence). The CDR3 spans 14 residues. This CDR3 is CSARDQGRNTEAFF. The DNA of the CDR3 is TGCAGTGCTAGAGATCAGGGACGGAACACTGAAGCTTTCTTT.

The V call is TRBV27, the J call TRBJ1-5; 8 bases agree with TRBD1. From germline, CDR1 is MNHEY and CDR2 SMNVEV (reference sequence). The CDR3 has 14 amino acids. Germline trimming cut 6 bases from V and 7 bases from J; bases unmatched to any gene: 8. CDR3 DNA: TGTGCCAGCAGCCACGGACAGGGTAGCCAGCCCCAGCATTTT. Its translation is CASSHGQGSQPQHF.

In its sample, this clonotype was seen a few times. The chain has TRBV5-1 and TRBJ2-1; no reliable D call. Germline V gene sequence: CDR1 SGHRS, CDR2 YFSETQ. The CDR3 runs to 14 residues. Trimming shortened V by 2 bases and J by 7 bases, and 13 bases separated the two germline ends. CDR3 bases: TGCGCCAGCAGCTTAACAAGTGGGGTTAATGAGCAGTTCTTC. This sequence encodes CASSLTSGVNEQFF. Complete variable domain (other parts from reference TRBV5-1 and TRBJ2-1): KAGVTQTPRYLIKTRGQQVTLSCSPISGHRSVSWYQQTPGQGLQFLFEYFSETQRNKGNFPGRFSGRQFSNSRSEMNVSTLELGDSALYLCASSLTSGVNEQFFGPGTRLTVL.

This clonotype was counted ten times or more. The chain uses TRBV7-2 and TRBJ2-7; D remains unclear. TRBJ2-5 explains the end of the DNA better; the J call may be wrong. There are 13 residues in the CDR3. Per the germline V gene, CDR1 is SGHTA and CDR2 is FQGNSA. The CDR3 region has the DNA TGTGCCAGCAGCTTCGAAGAACGACAGACCCAGTACTTC. It encodes CASSFEERQTQYF.